This paragraph reports one TCR beta chain. Living in roughly 25 US areas, the participants were between roughly 18 and 95 years of age. Two negative PCRs, clearance, or symptom resolution characterized the recovered Cohort 3 donors. This record belongs to a study of blood T cell repertoires in COVID-19. At the level of the study: Italy, Spain and the United States were the sources of the convalescent and acute COVID-19 samples.

The protocol was immunoSEQ multiplex PCR, while the TCRdb copy is restricted to in-frame clones and leaves out a portion. The table lists about 390,000 clones, around nine tenths of them singletons. The CDR3 loop spans 13 amino acids. Germline V gene sequence: CDR1 KGHDR, CDR2 SFDVKD. The junction had 2 bases not matched to a gene; V was cut back by 4 bases and J by 5 bases. The rearrangement uses TRBV24-1 and TRBJ1-2; 8 bases agree with TRBD1. The receptor's source is a woman in her fifties or sixties who had recovered from COVID-19. The specimen was PBMCs or T cells enriched from blood (not recorded which). The chain's CDR3 is CATSETGGYGYTF. CDR3 sequence (DNA): TGTGCCACCAGTGAAACAGGGGGATATGGCTACACCTTC.